Listed below are T cell receptor beta chains from one sample, sequenced in a study of tumor and adjacent non-tumor tissue in lung cancer. One entry per CDR3 protein, called by TCRdb with MiXCR from the multiplex PCR reads. The table lists about 110,000 distinct CDR3 sequences, 84% of them singletons, with more than 20% in the top ten. Sequenced sample: lung tumor tissue. The receptors were gathered from a man between 65 and 85 years old with non-small cell lung cancer. Both conserved end residues are part of each CDR3. The D gene is left open where the match is weak. The listing skips clone size in some rows; elsewhere it reads once, few, many or a size class.

TRBJ2-1	TRBV6-6	.	TRBD2	TGTGTCAGCATTATGACTAGCGGCCCTTACAATGAGCAACTCTTC	CVSIMTSGPYNEQLF
TRBJ2-3	TRBV11-2	.	.	TGTGCCAGGAGCTTAATTCAGGGTGGAAGCACAGATAAGCAGTATTTT	CARSLIQGGSTDKQYF
TRBJ2-3	TRBV6-5	.	.	TGTGCCAGCAGCCCGGTCGCAGGGCGGATAGATACGCATTATTTT	CASSPVAGRIDTHYF
TRBJ2-2	TRBV29-1	.	.	TGCAGCGTTGCCGGCAGTAATACCGGGGAGCTGTTTTTT	CSVAGSNTGELFF
TRBJ2-2	TRBV6-4	.	TRBD2	TGTGCCGGCAGTAGGACTAGCGGAGACACCGGGGAGCTGTTTTTT	CAGSRTSGDTGELFF
TRBJ2-7	TRBV2	.	.	TGTGCCAGCAGTGCTTTCGGGGGCTACGAGCAGTACTTC	CASSAFGGYEQYF
TRBJ1-1	TRBV6-1	.	TRBD1	TGTGCCAGCACCCAATTGGGACAGGGTCGTTGTGAAGCTTTCTTT	CASTQLGQGRCEAFF
TRBJ2-1	TRBV6-2/TRBV6-3	.	.	TGTGCCAGCAGTTGGCGACCAGACAATGAGCAGTTCTTC	CASSWRPDNEQFF
TRBJ1-5	TRBV12-5	.	.	TGTCCTAGTGTTTTTGACAGAAATCAACCCCAGCATTTT	CPSVFDRNQPQHF
TRBJ1-2	TRBV5-4	.	.	TGTGCCAGCATCCTGGACGTTAACTACGGCTACACCTTC	CASILDVNYGYTF
TRBJ2-4	TRBV5-6	.	.	TGTGCCAGCAGCTTGAATCTGGGTGCGGAAAATTTAGCCAAAAACATTAAGTACTTC	CASSLNLGAENLAKNIKYF
TRBJ2-7	TRBV10-3	.	.	TGTGCCATCAGTGGTACAGGGAAGCCCTACGAGCAGTACTTC	CAISGTGKPYEQYF
TRBJ1-2	TRBV5-6	.	.	TGTGTCAGCAGCCTGGCCGGAGCGAACTATGGCTACACCTTC	CVSSLAGANYGYTF
TRBJ2-1	TRBV5-5	.	.	TGTGCCAGCAGCTTGGTCTTCGGGGGTAGCTCCTATAATGAGCAGTTCTTC	CASSLVFGGSSYNEQFF
TRBJ2-3	TRBV6-2/TRBV6-3	.	.	TGTCCCAGCAGTAGGTCGGACAGTGGAGGAACAGATACGCAGTATTTT	CPSSRSDSGGTDTQYF
TRBJ1-1	TRBV6-4	.	.	TGTACCGGCAGTGTTGGGACCAACACTGAAGCTTTCTTT	CTGSVGTNTEAFF
TRBJ2-5	TRBV5-1	.	TRBD1	TGCGCCAGCAGCTTGGGGGGACAGGGGCAAGTGACCCAATACTTC	CASSLGGQGQVTQYF
TRBJ2-2	TRBV29-1	.	TRBD2	TGCAGCAGGACCGGGACTAGCGGGAGAGAGGCCGGGGAGCTGTTTTTT	CSRTGTSGREAGELFF
TRBJ1-2	TRBV12-5	once	.	TGTGCTAGTGGCCGTACTGAAAGGAGTGGCTACACCTTC	CASGRTERSGYTF
TRBJ2-5	TRBV11-2	once	TRBD1	TGTACCGGCAGCTTACAGGGGGCGCAGCGAGAGACCCAGTACTTC	CTGSLQGAQRETQYF
TRBJ1-2	TRBV12-3/TRBV12-4	medium-sized	TRBD1	TGTGCCAGCAGGGGACAGGGACGGAACTATGGCTACACCTTC	CASRGQGRNYGYTF
TRBJ2-4	TRBV6-2/TRBV6-3	.	.	TGTGCCAGCAGTTACGGTGGGAACATTCAGTACTTC	CASSYGGNIQYF
TRBJ2-2	TRBV12-3/TRBV12-4	.	.	TGTCCCAGCAGTCCCCAACATGGGAATGCCGGGGAGCTGTTCTTT	CPSSPQHGNAGELFF
TRBJ1-3	TRBV11-2	.	.	TGTACCAGCAGTCACACCTGGACACCTGGAAACACCATATATTTT	CTSSHTWTPGNTIYF
TRBJ2-7	TRBV6-1	.	.	TGTGTCAGCAGTGACCCGACGCTTACTTACCAGCAGTACTTC	CVSSDPTLTYQQYF
TRBJ2-4	TRBV4-3	once	.	TGCGCAAGCAGCCCAAAGAGGGGTTTCAAAAACATACAGTACTTC	CASSPKRGFKNIQYF
TRBJ2-7	TRBV6-2/TRBV6-3	.	.	TGTGCCAGCAGTACCAGACAGGCCAACTCCTACGAACAGTATTTC	CASSTRQANSYEQYF
TRBJ1-4	TRBV11-2	.	.	TGTGCCAGCAGCAGAAGTGGGGTAAGTAATGAAAAACTGTTATTT	CASSRSGVSNEKLLF
TRBJ2-7	TRBV11-3	.	.	TGTGACAGCAGCTTAACAGGGCTTTTTCCATACGAGCAGTACTTC	CDSSLTGLFPYEQYF
TRBJ1-4	TRBV11-2	.	.	TGTGCCAGCAGCAGATATGGGAAAAGTAATGAAAAACTGTTTTTT	CASSRYGKSNEKLFF
TRBJ2-3	TRBV24-1	.	.	TGTGGCACCAGTGATCCCGGGAGGACAGGTACGCAGTATTTT	CGTSDPGRTGTQYF
TRBJ1-4	TRBV11-3	.	.	TGTGCCAGTAGCTTAGTAGGTGGAACGTCTCATGGAAAACTGTTTTTT	CASSLVGGTSHGKLFF
TRBJ2-7	TRBV6-5	many	TRBD2	TGTGCCAGCAGCCTAGCGGGGGGGACCTACGAGCAGTACTTC	CASSLAGGTYEQYF
TRBJ1-1	TRBV5-4	.	.	TGTACCAGCAGCCCTGGATTGAACATTGAAGCTTTCTTT	CTSSPGLNIEAFF
TRBJ1-5	TRBV14	.	.	TGTGCCAGCAGCCCCTGGGGTAGCAGGGAAAGACAGCCCCAGCATTTT	CASSPWGSRERQPQHF
TRBJ2-5	TRBV4-2	.	.	TGTGCCAGCAGCGTGCGATGGGTGGAGACTCAGTACTTC	CASSVRWVETQYF
TRBJ2-2	TRBV11-2	.	TRBD1	TGTGCCAGCAGCTTAGTGTGCACAGGGGCTGCCGGGGAACTGTTTTTT	CASSLVCTGAAGELFF
TRBJ1-5	TRBV16	.	.	TGTACCAGCAGCCACTCGGAGAACAAACAGCCCCAGCATTTT	CTSSHSENKQPQHF
TRBJ1-2	TRBV11-1	.	.	TGTGTCAGCAGCTTATACAGAAATGGCTGCACCTTC	CVSSLYRNGCTF
TRBJ1-1	TRBV10-2	many	.	TGCGCCAGCAGTGAGGGGGGGGACACTGAAGCTTTCTTT	CASSEGGDTEAFF
TRBJ1-6	TRBV14	.	.	TGTGCCAGCAGCCATACGGTCAGTGGCTACGGTTCACCCCTCCACTTT	CASSHTVSGYGSPLHF
TRBJ1-1	TRBV11-3	.	.	TGTACTAGCAGCTTATTCAGTATCAGGATGAACACTGAAGCTTTCTTT	CTSSLFSIRMNTEAFF
TRBJ1-1	TRBV5-5	.	TRBD1	TGTGCCAGCAGTTACAAGTCGGGACAGGTGGCGGGTATGACCGAAGCTTTCTTT	CASSYKSGQVAGMTEAFF
TRBJ2-5	TRBV29-1	.	TRBD1	TGCAGCGTTGACTGGGGACAGAGGGGGACCCTGTATTTC	CSVDWGQRGTLYF
TRBJ1-1	TRBV29-1	.	.	TGCAGCGTTGAAGGACAGGCAAGTTCTGAAGCTTTCTTT	CSVEGQASSEAFF
TRBJ2-7	TRBV6-1	many	TRBD2	TGTGCCAGCGGAAAAGGGACTAGCGGCAACTCCTACGAGCAGTACTTC	CASGKGTSGNSYEQYF
TRBJ1-2	TRBV12-3/TRBV12-4	.	.	TGTGCCAGCAGGAGGGACCTTGGCTATGGCTACATCTTC	CASRRDLGYGYIF
TRBJ2-3	TRBV29-1	.	.	TGCAGCGTTGTCCTATGTGACTACACAGATACGCAGTATTTT	CSVVLCDYTDTQYF
TRBJ2-1	TRBV11-1	.	.	TGTGCCAGCAGCTTAGCGGGGGCCTATAATGAACATTTCTTC	CASSLAGAYNEHFF
TRBJ2-7	TRBV6-5	.	.	TGTGCCAGCAGTAACTCCGGGCCCCGGGGCTACAAGCAGTACTTC	CASSNSGPRGYKQYF